This TCR beta chain derives from a study of CD8 T cells in Susac syndrome. FACS enriched CD8+ TEMRA cells, while bulk CD8+ and CD4+ were negatively isolated. Random-hexamer reverse transcription was applied to roughly 0.45 to 1 ug RNA. TCRdb recomputed calls from the immunoSEQ multiplex PCR reads with MiXCR, one row per CDR3 protein. The repertoire has tens of thousands of distinct CDR3 sequences, roughly 94% of them found once; the top ten carry roughly 0.31%. V was pared by 1 base and J by 14 bases, with 15 bases between. Germline V gives CDR1 SGHTA, CDR2 FQGNSA. The CDR3 loop spans 14 amino acids. Input material: CD4+ T cells from PBMCs. The chain links TRBV7-2 to TRBJ1-6; D is unresolved. This TCR came from a human donor with Susac syndrome. CDR3 in amino acids: CASSLGWAVNTLHF. CDR3 in DNA: TGTGCCAGCAGCTTAGGGTGGGCGGTTAACACCCTCCACTTT.